This entry concerns a single TCR beta chain. In this sample, this clonotype turned up many times. It has no known antigen specificity. No much larger clone exists at a distance of one base, and base qualities are not known. The CDR3 holds 15 amino acids from the cysteine to the phenylalanine. Only the CDR3 part of the read is kept: 45 bases, read in frame from the first base. Trimming takes 5 bases from V and 0 bases from J, and the germline ends sit 12 bases apart. The germline V gene specifies SGHTA as CDR1 and FQGNSA as CDR2. Stable Graves' hyperthyroidism was defined as no progression to ophthalmopathy during 18 months of follow-up. Hyperthyroidism patients were aged 18 to 65 years and newly diagnosed, with disease duration of less than 2 months. Patients with uncontrolled infections, other autoimmune diseases, pregnancy or lactation were excluded. Diagnoses relied on clinical symptoms, serum thyroxine and TRAb, thyroid ultrasound and orbital computed tomography. PBMCs were separated from 7.5 to 10 ml of fresh peripheral blood using Ficoll-Paque density gradient centrifugation. Trizol reagent was used to extract total RNA, and RNA quality was then checked on an Agilent 2100 Bioanalyzer.

TCR beta CDR3 regions were amplified from RNA transcripts. For the first round of RT-PCR on the TCR CDR3, the HTBI primer set was used together with the Qiagen OneStep RT-PCR kit. Libraries were constructed in a second round of multiplex PCR, after which size selection and purification were carried out. Paired-end sequencing of the libraries was performed with 100 bp reads on an Illumina HiSeq2000. The authors' analysis ran thus. Raw data were processed with SOAPnuke, discarding reads with adapters, uncalled bases, mean Phred below 15, or no exact constant-primer or identifier match. High-quality paired reads were merged using COPE v1.2.5, and each unique nucleotide sequence was defined as a clonotype. MiTCR v1.1 was used to align the clonotypes against IMGT TRBV, TRBD and TRBJ reference segments. The analysis was restricted to V-J combinations with a frequency above 0.0001, which together covered about 99% of the repertoires. A TCS score was defined as the ratio of F50 (clonal expansion) to E x V (chaos), with BLOSUM62-based TCRdist applied between CDR3 peptides within each V-J. Welch's t-statistics and random forest reduced fewer than 550 V-J features to 10 to 15, which were used in a naive Bayes classifier (R e1071). TCRdb ran its own pipeline on the public reads, namely fastp trimming at Q25 and MiXCR clone calling, and kept in-frame beta chains. CDR3 protein sequences are deduplicated, and each keeps its most common genes and DNA. None of the V and J calls come from the authors' own analysis; TCRdb made them. In this sample the table shows a few hundred thousand distinct CDR3 sequences, 15% to 18% of which occur a single time. The top ten hold approximately 7% of the sample.

This sample was taken from a study of T cells in Graves' hyperthyroidism and ophthalmopathy (dated by TCRdb to between 2019 and 2020). Study-wide context: Peripheral blood was collected at initial diagnosis, before any treatment. TCR V-J signatures able to tell the groups apart were searched for in a discovery cohort of more than 90 patients, of whom over 40 had Graves' ophthalmopathy and around 56 had stable Graves' hyperthyroidism. An independent validation cohort of around 19 hyperthyroidism patients and 17 patients who later progressed to ophthalmopathy tested prospective prediction of ophthalmopathy. For training and testing, the 100 or so patients in the discovery cohort were randomly divided in a 7:3 ratio. In addition, the study compared T-cell repertoires in thyroid tissue and in blood from a handful of Graves' hyperthyroidism patients. Once sampling was done, hyperthyroidism patients were given methimazole at a starting dose of 30 mg daily, whereas ophthalmopathy patients were given high-dose intravenous methylprednisolone. TCR Vbeta CDR3 sequencing of 120 to 150 peripheral blood samples (43 ophthalmopathy, over 70 hyperthyroidism and approximately 17 progressor patients) is reported in the paper. General conclusions and limits of the study: No statistical method was used to set the sample size in advance, and investigators knew the group allocation. Ophthalmopathy was separated from stable hyperthyroidism by a 13 V-J signature model, with approximately 86% sensitivity and approximately 81% specificity obtained in cross-validation and 80%/75% obtained in testing. Blood samples also contained most of the expanded thyroid clonotypes (frequency above 0.001), which suggests that blood repertoires may reflect thyroid immune responses. In validation, progression to ophthalmopathy was predicted by the model with 55% to 71% sensitivity and roughly 76% specificity, a median of approximately 6.5 months before onset.

The rearranged chain carries TRBV7-2 and TRBJ2-3; TRBD1 could be the D gene, as 7 bases match. The sample was blood. The source of this sequence is a woman aged 25 to 39 with Graves' hyperthyroidism. The DNA sequence is given as TGTGCCAGCAGCACAGGGGACTCTAGCACAGATACGCAGTATTTT. This is translated as CASSTGDSSTDTQYF.